This TCR beta chain was recorded in a study of T cells in Graves' hyperthyroidism and ophthalmopathy (dated by TCRdb to between 2018 and 2021). Regarding the study in general: Peripheral blood was sampled at the time of initial diagnosis, prior to any treatment. An independent validation cohort of about 20 hyperthyroidism patients and about 16 patients who later progressed to ophthalmopathy tested prospective prediction of ophthalmopathy. In addition, the study compared T-cell repertoires in thyroid tissue and in blood from roughly 6 Graves' hyperthyroidism patients. Following sampling, methimazole starting at 30 mg daily was given to hyperthyroidism patients, and high-dose intravenous methylprednisolone was given to ophthalmopathy patients. TCR Vbeta CDR3 sequencing of 120 to 150 peripheral blood samples (around 45 ophthalmopathy, 75 hyperthyroidism and some 17 progressor patients) is reported in the paper. The roughly 100 discovery patients were randomly divided into training and test sets at a 7:3 ratio. To identify TCR V-J signatures that set the groups apart, the researchers used a discovery cohort of about a hundred patients, made up of 40 to 45 with Graves' ophthalmopathy and some 55 with stable Graves' hyperthyroidism.

Stable Graves' hyperthyroidism was defined as no progression to ophthalmopathy during 18 months of follow-up. Hyperthyroidism patients were newly diagnosed, with disease duration under 2 months, and aged 18 to 65 years. Exclusion was applied to patients with uncontrolled infections, other autoimmune diseases, pregnancy or lactation. Diagnoses were based on clinical symptoms, serum thyroxine and TRAb, thyroid ultrasound and orbital computed tomography. Ficoll-Paque density gradient centrifugation was used to isolate PBMCs from about 9.4 ml of fresh peripheral blood. Total RNA was extracted using Trizol reagent, and RNA quality was assessed on an Agilent 2100 Bioanalyzer. The CDR3 contains 15 residues, cysteine and phenylalanine counted. The CDR3 DNA has 45 bases and is translated from base 1. V is cut by 0 bases and J by 0 bases, and the space between the germline ends is 8 bases. The germline V gene sets CDR1 to SGHAT and CDR2 to FQNNGV.

The TCR beta CDR3 regions were amplified from RNA transcripts. The first round of RT-PCR for the TCR CDR3 was performed with the HTBI primer set and the Qiagen OneStep RT-PCR kit. Libraries were constructed in a second round of multiplex PCR, after which size selection and purification were carried out. Paired-end sequencing of the libraries was performed with 100 bp reads on an Illumina HiSeq2000. The published analysis was carried out like this. SOAPnuke was used to process the raw data, removing reads that contained adapters or uncalled bases, had a mean Phred below 15, or lacked an exact match to the constant primer or identifier. COPE v1.2.5 was used to merge the high-quality paired reads, and each unique nucleotide sequence was defined as a clonotype. MiTCR v1.1 was used to align the clonotypes against IMGT TRBV, TRBD and TRBJ reference segments. The analysis was restricted to V-J combinations with a frequency above 0.0001, which together covered 99% to 99.2% of the repertoires. A TCS score was defined as the ratio of F50 (clonal expansion) to E x V (chaos), with BLOSUM62-based TCRdist applied between CDR3 peptides within each V-J. Welch's t-statistics and random forest reduced 514 V-J features to 10 to 15, which were used in a naive Bayes classifier (R e1071). In-frame beta chains were kept once TCRdb had trimmed the public reads at Q25 with fastp and called clones with MiXCR. Rows are unified per CDR3 protein, each entry keeping the most common DNA and genes. The V and J calls reflect TCRdb's pipeline rather than the authors' work. The sample records about 400,000 distinct CDR3 sequences, around 14% of which are singletons. Approximately 32% of the sample is held by the ten biggest clonotypes.

This clonotype was seen at least ten times. The antigen it recognizes is unknown. No much larger clonotype is one base removed from it; base qualities were not supplied. Overall results and qualifications from the work: No statistical method was used to set the sample size in advance, and investigators knew the group allocation. Blood samples also contained most of the expanded thyroid clonotypes (frequency above 0.001), which suggests that blood repertoires may reflect thyroid immune responses. In validation, the model predicted progression to ophthalmopathy a median of 6.5 months before onset, with 65% to 71% sensitivity and more than 72% specificity. Ophthalmopathy was separated from stable hyperthyroidism by a 13 V-J signature model, with approximately 85% sensitivity and about 81% specificity obtained in cross-validation and 80%/75% obtained in testing.

This chain joins TRBV11-2 to TRBJ1-1; the D gene is unclear. This clonotype was obtained from a woman in her thirties with Graves' hyperthyroidism. The sequencing sample was made of blood. The CDR3 protein sequence reads: CASSLDYGVNTEAFF. The nucleotides are TGTGCCAGCAGCTTAGATTACGGGGTGAACACTGAAGCTTTCTTT.